The clone carrying this TCR beta chain was counted between two and nine times. Antigen unknown. This may be a read error, as it is one base from a much larger clone. The CDR3 totals 12 residues. Trimming pared 2 bases from V and 3 bases from J, leaving 4 bases between. Germline V lookup: CDR1 SEHNR, CDR2 FQNEAQ (reference sequence). The data belong to a study of T cells after yellow fever vaccination. Overall study results and limits: Reappearance after the booster was observed for most primary-vaccination clones (96% CD4, about 91% CD8).

Generation of TCR cDNA used 5'RACE template switching (which added a universal primer site and UMIs). TCRdb itself ran the 5' RACE reads through MiXCR, one entry per CDR3 protein. Of 300,000 to 350,000 distinct CDR3 sequences in the sample, 4% are singletons; the top ten hold 24%. The TCR comes from a man aged 18 to 29 who received the YFV17D yellow fever vaccine. The J gene is TRBJ1-1, the V gene TRBV7-9, with D unresolved. Source: PBMCs, taken 5 days after the yellow fever booster vaccination. The DNA for the CDR3 is TGTGCCAGCAGCTTAATGGACACTGAAGCTTTCTTT. Its protein product is CASSLMDTEAFF.